This T cell receptor beta chain originates from a study of OX40 agonist ivuxolimab in advanced cancers. Regarding this clone: Its specificity is not known.

This table comes from immunoSEQ multiplex PCR, and its TCRdb copy is limited to in-frame clones, with some not included. The sample shows tens of thousands of clones, almost 95% of them seen only once. The CDR3 consists of 13 residues. CDR1 and CDR2 from the germline V gene are GTSNPN and SVGIG (reference sequence). Trimming at V came to 3 bases and at J to 6 bases, leaving 4 bases not matched to a gene. Notes on the study in general: Researchers did not establish what antigens the expanded peripheral T cells target.

Sequenced here: CD4+ or CD8+ T cells sorted from blood, sampled in a trial of the OX40 agonist ivuxolimab. The sequence derives from an adult with an advanced solid tumor such as melanoma, head and neck, liver or kidney cancer. V gene TRBV30 combines with J gene TRBJ1-5; 8 bases align to TRBD1. For the CDR3, the DNA is TGTGCCTGGAGCAGGGGGCATAGTCAGCCCCAGCATTTT. Encoded protein: CAWSRGHSQPQHF.